This TCR beta chain was sequenced for a study of cytomegalovirus exposure and HLA in healthy donors. The study, taken as a whole, reports: The authors enumerated over 150 TCR beta chains as linked to cytomegalovirus.

CDR3 length equals 14 residues. V lost 6 bases, J lost 0 bases, and 12 bases lay in between. CDR1 and CDR2 (germline): MNHEY, SVGAGI. About this clone itself: Its antigen is still unknown.

PCR primers comprised 60 Vbeta and 13 Jbeta primers. TCRdb keeps only in-frame clones here, not all; method: immunoSEQ multiplex PCR. Here the sample spans some 130,000 clones, around 78% being singletons. This receptor was identified in a woman aged 25 to 39 in good health and CMV-seropositive. Sequencing used PBMCs. The V gene is TRBV6-5, the J gene TRBJ2-7, with TRBD1 as a possible D gene (6 bases). The CDR3 protein is CASRGTGTSYEQYF. The CDR3, as DNA: TGTGCCAGCAGAGGAACAGGGACCTCCTACGAGCAGTACTTC.